The 17 T cell receptor beta chains presented below share a single source sample, sequenced in a study of T cell responses to AZD1222 COVID-19 vaccine. The repertoire was sequenced with immunoSEQ multiplex PCR; TCRdb's copy has only in-frame clones and lacks some. Of 100,000 to 150,000 clones listed, around 90% are singletons. The source was peripheral blood, collected on day 0 of AZD1222 vaccination. The source of these receptors is an adult in good health.

This clone was counted once. V is TRBV30 and J is TRBJ1-1; D is undetermined. The CDR3 is made up of 11 amino acids. Germline V gene lookup returns CDR1 GTSNPN and CDR2 SVGIG (reference sequence). Deletions cut 7 bases from V and 3 bases from J, with 9 bases between. Written as DNA, the CDR3 is TGTGCCTCCCGGTGGGACACTGAAGCTTTCTTT. Its translation: CASRWDTEAFF.

CDR3 sequence reads: CASSHGGRAYEQYF. DNA for the CDR3: TGTGCCAGCAGCCACGGCGGACGGGCCTACGAGCAGTACTTC. This rearrangement joins TRBV14 to TRBJ2-7; D is ambiguous. The CDR3 contains 14 residues. V shed 3 bases and J shed 2 bases, with 11 bases lying between them. From germline, CDR1 is SGHDN and CDR2 FVKESK. The full variable domain, its missing parts supplied by reference TRBV14 and TRBJ2-7, is EAGVTQFPSHSVIEKGQTVTLRCDPISGHDNLYWYRRVMGKEIKFLLHFVKESKQDESGMPNNRFLAERTGGTYSTLKVQPAELEDSGVYFCASSHGGRAYEQYFGPGTRLTVT.

V gene TRBV7-9 combines with J gene TRBJ2-1; D unclear. This CDR3 comprises 13 residues. Germline V gives CDR1 SEHNR, CDR2 FQNEAQ (reference sequence). Trimming removed 0 bases at V and 8 bases at J, with 8 bases between. The CDR3 reads CASSLAGWDEQFF. Here the CDR3 DNA reads TGTGCCAGCAGCTTAGCGGGGTGGGATGAGCAGTTCTTC.

This sequence joins TRBV30 and TRBJ1-1; D gene unclear. Germline V gives CDR1 GTSNPN, CDR2 SVGIG (reference sequence). The CDR3 consists of 14 residues. Trimming removed 2 bases at V and 0 bases at J, with 10 bases between. Here the CDR3 DNA reads TGTGCCTGGAGTCCCCTTATCATGAACACTGAAGCTTTCTTT. Encoded protein: CAWSPLIMNTEAFF. The complete variable domain, with remaining parts taken from reference TRBV30 and TRBJ1-1, reads SQTIHQWPATLVQPVGSPLSLECTVEGTSNPNLYWYRQAAGRGLQLLFYSVGIGQISSEVPQNLSASRPQDRQFILSSKKLLLSDSGFYLCAWSPLIMNTEAFFGQGTRLTVV.

The V and J genes are TRBV27 and TRBJ1-1, with D possibly being TRBD1 (5 bases). From germline, CDR1 is MNHEY and CDR2 SMNVEV (reference sequence). V was shortened by 8 bases and J by 4 bases, with 17 bases between the two germline ends. The CDR3 runs to 14 residues. CDR3 sequence: CASGGRAPVTEAFF. CDR3 nucleotide sequence: TGTGCCAGCGGGGGAAGGGCTCCGGTCACTGAAGCTTTCTTT.

This chain uses TRBV11-2 with TRBJ1-2; no clear D gene. Trimming left V 0 bases short and J 1 base short, with 12 bases between. There are 16 residues in the CDR3. CDR1 SGHAT and CDR2 FQNNGV come from the germline V gene. CDR3 sequence reads: CASSLDRPGSNYGYTF. Written as DNA, the CDR3 is TGTGCCAGCAGCTTAGACCGGCCAGGAAGTAACTATGGCTACACCTTC.

The chain carries TRBV7-9 and TRBJ1-4; TRBD1 is a possible D gene (5 bases). Trimming took off 3 bases at V and 6 bases at J, with 14 bases between the two ends. This CDR3 contains 15 residues. CDR1 is SEHNR, CDR2 FQNEAQ, per germline (reference sequence). The CDR3 reads CASSFLGTDDEKLFF. The DNA of the CDR3 is TGTGCCAGCAGCTTTCTCGGGACGGATGATGAAAAACTGTTTTTT. Full variable domain (outside the CDR3, taken from reference TRBV7-9 and TRBJ1-4): DTGVSQNPRHKITKRGQNVTFRCDPISEHNRLYWYRQTLGQGPEFLTYFQNEAQLEKSRLLSDRFSAERPKGSFSTLEIQRTEQGDSAMYLCASSFLGTDDEKLFFGSGTQLSVL.

This chain joins TRBV5-1 and TRBJ2-5; TRBD2 aligns across 12 bases. J gave up 1 base and V 6 bases, and 1 base lay outside the gene matches. This CDR3 spans 14 amino acids. Germline V gene data show CDR1 as SGHRS and CDR2 as YFSETQ. The CDR3 protein is CASKGLAGQETQYF. In DNA form, the CDR3 reads TGCGCCAGCAAGGGACTAGCGGGCCAAGAGACCCAGTACTTC.

This sequence joins TRBV12-3 or TRBV12-4 and TRBJ2-7; possibly TRBD2 for D (7 bases). Trimming took off 4 bases at V and 4 bases at J, with 11 bases between the two ends. The CDR3 length is 13 residues. CDR3 sequence reads: CASSWGGAYEQYF. The CDR3 nucleotides read TGTGCCAGCAGTTGGGGGGGGGCTTACGAGCAGTACTTC.

The chain carries TRBV12-3 or TRBV12-4 and TRBJ1-5, with 8 bases fitting TRBD1. The CDR3 extends over 13 amino acids. V lost 7 bases and J lost 8; bases outside the gene matches: 7. The CDR3 region is CASTVRGRKPQHF. The CDR3 DNA sequence: TGTGCCAGCACCGTCAGGGGGCGGAAGCCCCAGCATTTT.

The V call is TRBV19, the J call TRBJ1-5; 7 bases agree with TRBD1. This CDR3 region has 14 residues. V dropped 10 bases and J dropped 5; count of bases not matched to a gene: 11. Germline lookup yields CDR1 LNHDA and CDR2 SQIVND (reference sequence). The CDR3 region is CAIGTARADQPQHF. CDR3 nucleotides: TGTGCCATCGGGACAGCTAGAGCCGATCAGCCCCAGCATTTT.

The V and J genes are TRBV11-3 and TRBJ2-5; perhaps D is TRBD1 or TRBD2 (6 bases each). The germline V gene encodes CDR1 SGHNT and CDR2 YENEEA. The CDR3 sequence is 14 residues long. V lost 2 bases and J lost 2, with 9 bases in between. CDR3 nucleotide sequence: TGTGCCAGCAGCTTATGGGGGGCACAAGAGACCCAGTACTTC. This translates into CASSLWGAQETQYF.

This chain joins TRBV20-1 and TRBJ2-2; maybe TRBD2 (6 bases). The CDR3 has 16 amino acids. Per the germline V gene, CDR1 is DFQATT and CDR2 is SNEGSKA (reference sequence). V gave up 3 bases and J gave up 6 bases, with 20 bases separating them. The CDR3 nucleotides read TGCAGTGCTAGTGGGGGGAAAGGGAGGTCGGCCGGGGAGCTGTTTTTT. Its translation: CSASGGKGRSAGELFF.

This sequence joins TRBV10-2 and TRBJ2-1, with TRBD2 matching over 11 bases. This CDR3 has 19 amino acids. The V gene's germline CDR1 is WSHSY and CDR2 SAAADI. The J segment lost 1 base and the V segment lost 0 bases, leaving 8 bases of the junction unmatched. The CDR3 sequence is CASSESDLAGGLSYNEQFF. CDR3 nucleotides: TGCGCCAGCAGTGAGTCGGATCTAGCGGGGGGATTGTCCTACAATGAGCAGTTCTTC.

The chain combines TRBV15 with TRBJ2-1, with TRBD2 matching over 8 bases. Trimming removed 0 bases from V and 6 bases from J; junction bases left unmatched: 13. In germline, CDR1 is LNHNV, CDR2 YYDKDF (reference sequence). This CDR3 contains 18 residues. The CDR3 DNA sequence: TGTGCCACCAGCAGAGAAAGGCTTTTAGCGGGGTTCTCCAATGAGCAGTTCTTC. It codes for CATSRERLLAGFSNEQFF.

V is TRBV7-9 and J is TRBJ2-7, with TRBD1 identical over 11 bases. The CDR3 length is 17 residues. Germline V gene data show CDR1 as SEHNR and CDR2 as FQNEAQ (reference sequence). J gave up 5 bases and V 1 base, and 10 bases lay outside the gene matches. In DNA, the CDR3 is TGTGCCAGCAGCTTAGAGGGTTTTTCGGACAGGGGGCACGAGCAGTACTTC. Protein: CASSLEGFSDRGHEQYF.

The rearrangement uses TRBV13 and TRBJ2-7; TRBD2 matches at 14 bases. V lost 5 bases and J lost 5; bases outside the gene matches: 11. The CDR3 covers 17 residues. Germline V gives CDR1 PRHDT, CDR2 FYEKMQ (reference sequence). The CDR3 region has the DNA TGTGCCAGCAGCAGGGGACTAGCGGGGGCTCTTCGGGACGAGCAGTACTTC. It codes for CASSRGLAGALRDEQYF.